These T cell receptor beta chains were read from a single sample in a study of identical twins. TCRdb recomputed calls from the 5' RACE reads with MiXCR, one row per CDR3 protein. This sample has hundreds of thousands of distinct CDR3 sequences, with about 7% found just once. The same sample was also studied in work on yellow fever vaccine responses in identical twins.

Sequencing was done on a sample of PBMCs. The source of these receptors is a woman aged 18-29 years in good health. Each CDR3 is given with its conserved first and last residue. D genes are given only for firm matches. Some rows mark clone size as missing; the rest say once, few, many or name a class of expanded clone.

CDR3 protein: CATCNGDEQFF; CDR3 DNA: TGTGCCACCTGTAATGGGGATGAGCAGTTCTTC; clone size: few; D gene: -; V gene: TRBV6-4; J gene: TRBJ2-1
CDR3 protein: CAISERGGETQYF; CDR3 DNA: TGTGCCATCAGTGAAAGGGGAGGGGAGACCCAGTACTTC; clone size: few; D gene: TRBD2; V gene: TRBV10-3; J gene: TRBJ2-5
CDR3 protein: CASSLIAGITDTQYF; CDR3 DNA: TGTGCCAGCAGCTTAATCGCGGGGATCACAGATACGCAGTATTTT; clone size: -; D gene: -; V gene: TRBV7-9; J gene: TRBJ2-3
CDR3 protein: CAISGGEGGYGYTF; CDR3 DNA: TGTGCCATCAGTGGAGGGGAAGGAGGCTATGGCTACACCTTC; clone size: many; D gene: -; V gene: TRBV10-3; J gene: TRBJ1-2
CDR3 protein: CSANTGGPKNEQFF; CDR3 DNA: TGCAGTGCTAATACGGGGGGGCCGAAGAATGAGCAGTTCTTC; clone size: -; D gene: TRBD2; V gene: TRBV20-1; J gene: TRBJ2-1
CDR3 protein: CASSSTHPLQGTGYTF; CDR3 DNA: TGTGCCAGCAGTTCAACCCACCCCCTACAGGGGACGGGCTACACCTTC; clone size: many; D gene: TRBD1; V gene: TRBV6-5; J gene: TRBJ1-2
CDR3 protein: CASRSDRTPRGNQPQHF; CDR3 DNA: TGTGCCAGTAGGAGTGACAGGACCCCCCGAGGCAATCAGCCCCAGCATTTT; clone size: many; D gene: -; V gene: TRBV19; J gene: TRBJ1-5
CDR3 protein: CASSLVAGVSEQYF; CDR3 DNA: TGTGCCAGCAGCTTAGTAGCGGGAGTGAGCGAGCAGTACTTC; clone size: few; D gene: TRBD2; V gene: TRBV7-2; J gene: TRBJ2-7
CDR3 protein: CASSLEPGTGEGNEQFF; CDR3 DNA: TGTGCCAGCAGCTTAGAACCCGGGACAGGGGAGGGAAATGAGCAGTTCTTC; clone size: once; D gene: TRBD1; V gene: TRBV7-9; J gene: TRBJ2-1
CDR3 protein: CASSLGTVNYNEQFF; CDR3 DNA: TGTGCCAGCAGCTTAGGGACAGTTAACTACAATGAGCAGTTCTTC; clone size: many; D gene: -; V gene: TRBV11-2; J gene: TRBJ2-1
CDR3 protein: CASTPMWGGPAEGQFF; CDR3 DNA: TGTGCCAGCACGCCGATGTGGGGGGGCCCGGCGGAAGGGCAGTTCTTC; clone size: -; D gene: -; V gene: TRBV28; J gene: TRBJ2-1
CDR3 protein: CASSTGTGFGTGELFF; CDR3 DNA: TGTGCCAGTAGTACGGGGACAGGGTTTGGAACCGGGGAGCTGTTTTTT; clone size: once; D gene: TRBD1; V gene: TRBV19; J gene: TRBJ2-2
CDR3 protein: CASSRPGLAGRADTQYF; CDR3 DNA: TGTGCCAGTAGTAGACCGGGACTAGCGGGCCGAGCAGATACGCAGTATTTT; clone size: -; D gene: TRBD2; V gene: TRBV19; J gene: TRBJ2-3
CDR3 protein: CASRTSGQTNYGYTF; CDR3 DNA: TGTGCCAGCAGAACTAGTGGACAGACTAACTATGGCTACACCTTC; clone size: many; D gene: -; V gene: TRBV27; J gene: TRBJ1-2
CDR3 protein: CAISAGGAVDTGELFF; CDR3 DNA: TGTGCCATCAGTGCCGGGGGCGCGGTCGACACCGGGGAGCTGTTTTTT; clone size: many; D gene: -; V gene: TRBV10-3; J gene: TRBJ2-2
CDR3 protein: CASSLTIGGSADTQYF; CDR3 DNA: TGTGCCAGCAGCTTAACGATTGGGGGGAGTGCAGATACGCAGTATTTT; clone size: few; D gene: -; V gene: TRBV7-8; J gene: TRBJ2-3
CDR3 protein: CASSPAGNGDTQYF; CDR3 DNA: TGTGCCAGCTCACCGGCGGGGAACGGGGATACGCAGTATTTT; clone size: -; D gene: -; V gene: TRBV18; J gene: TRBJ2-3
CDR3 protein: CSVEGLAGGPQGADTQYF; CDR3 DNA: TGCAGCGTTGAAGGACTAGCGGGGGGCCCCCAAGGGGCAGATACGCAGTATTTT; clone size: -; D gene: TRBD2; V gene: TRBV29-1; J gene: TRBJ2-3
CDR3 protein: CASRTADSGNTIYF; CDR3 DNA: TGTGCCAGCAGGACAGCTGACTCTGGAAACACCATATATTTT; clone size: few; D gene: -; V gene: TRBV28; J gene: TRBJ1-3
CDR3 protein: CASSPDSRSLNEQFF; CDR3 DNA: TGTGCCAGCAGTCCCGATAGTCGGTCGCTCAATGAGCAGTTCTTC; clone size: few; D gene: -; V gene: TRBV28; J gene: TRBJ2-1
CDR3 protein: CAISPPGSNRDEQFF; CDR3 DNA: TGTGCCATCAGTCCGCCGGGCTCCAACCGGGATGAGCAGTTCTTC; clone size: -; D gene: -; V gene: TRBV10-3; J gene: TRBJ2-1
CDR3 protein: CASSLNPAGSYNEQFF; CDR3 DNA: TGTGCCAGCAGCTTAAACCCAGCGGGGTCCTACAATGAGCAGTTCTTC; clone size: -; D gene: TRBD2; V gene: TRBV11-3; J gene: TRBJ2-1
CDR3 protein: CASGERESYEQFF; CDR3 DNA: TGTGCTAGTGGGGAGCGGGAGTCTTATGAGCAGTTCTTC; clone size: -; D gene: TRBD2; V gene: TRBV12-5; J gene: TRBJ2-1
CDR3 protein: CAVTGATEAFF; CDR3 DNA: TGTGCCGTAACAGGGGCCACTGAAGCTTTCTTT; clone size: many; D gene: TRBD1; V gene: TRBV10-3; J gene: TRBJ1-1
CDR3 protein: CSARPGPPRQPIHKNIQYF; CDR3 DNA: TGCAGTGCTAGGCCAGGACCCCCCCGACAGCCGATCCACAAAAACATTCAGTACTTC; clone size: many; D gene: -; V gene: TRBV20-1; J gene: TRBJ2-4
CDR3 protein: CASSPPEGAETQYF; CDR3 DNA: TGTGCCAGCAGTCCCCCAGAGGGGGCAGAGACCCAGTACTTC; clone size: -; D gene: TRBD1; V gene: TRBV28; J gene: TRBJ2-5
CDR3 protein: CASSLGQEAYEQYF; CDR3 DNA: TGCGCCAGCAGCTTGGGTCAGGAGGCGTACGAGCAGTACTTC; clone size: many; D gene: -; V gene: TRBV5-1; J gene: TRBJ2-7
CDR3 protein: CASSARGGTNNEQFF; CDR3 DNA: TGTGCCAGCAGCGCGAGGGGGGGGACAAACAATGAGCAGTTCTTC; clone size: few; D gene: -; V gene: TRBV9; J gene: TRBJ2-1
CDR3 protein: CASSDMGETQYF; CDR3 DNA: TGTGCCAGCAGTGATATGGGGGAGACCCAGTACTTC; clone size: -; D gene: -; V gene: TRBV27; J gene: TRBJ2-5
CDR3 protein: CASSSFGGPGVSPLHF; CDR3 DNA: TGTGCCAGCAGTTCATTCGGAGGCCCTGGGGTTTCACCCCTCCACTTT; clone size: once; D gene: -; V gene: TRBV12-3/TRBV12-4; J gene: TRBJ1-6
CDR3 protein: CAISESTLGTRSETQYF; CDR3 DNA: TGTGCCATCAGTGAGTCGACACTAGGGACTAGGAGTGAGACCCAGTACTTC; clone size: few; D gene: TRBD2; V gene: TRBV10-3; J gene: TRBJ2-5
CDR3 protein: CASSLASTGYTGELFF; CDR3 DNA: TGCGCCAGCAGCCTGGCCTCAACAGGGTATACCGGGGAGCTGTTTTTT; clone size: few; D gene: -; V gene: TRBV4-1; J gene: TRBJ2-2